Following are 8 T cell receptor beta chains from one sample sequenced in a study of shared clonotypes between healthy human individuals. Sequenced by immunoSEQ multiplex PCR; TCRdb stores in-frame clones only, minus some. The table records under 850,000 clones, around 93% of them present only once. Naive-designated CD8 cells lacked CD45RO, were positively enriched for CCR7, and omitted terminally differentiated effector memory CD45RA+ cells. Sample: naive CD8+ T cells sorted from blood. The receptors shown here come from a man aged 25-45 years in good health.

The J gene is TRBJ2-7, the V gene TRBV5-6; 9 bases map to TRBD1. The CDR3 loop spans 15 amino acids. V shed 0 bases, J shed 5 bases, and the junction held 6 bases outside the gene matches. CDR1 and CDR2 from the germline V gene are SGHDT and YYEEEE. CDR3 sequence (DNA): TGTGCCAGCAGCTTGGTCGTGACAGGGGGTGACGAGCAGTACTTC. Amino acid sequence: CASSLVVTGGDEQYF.

CDR3 bases: TGTGCCAGTAGTATGTGGAGGCACACTGAAGCTTTCTTT. Amino acid sequence: CASSMWRHTEAFF. The chain couples TRBV19 to TRBJ1-1; D call uncertain. The CDR3 has 13 residues. The V end was cut by 3 bases, the J end by 3 bases, with 8 bases between. Per the germline V gene, CDR1 is LNHDA and CDR2 is SQIVND (reference sequence). The full variable domain, its missing parts supplied by reference TRBV19 and TRBJ1-1, is DGGITQSPKYLFRKEGQNVTLSCEQNLNHDAMYWYRQDPGQGLRLIYYSQIVNDFQKGDIAEGYSVSREKKESFPLTVTSAQKNPTAFYLCASSMWRHTEAFFGQGTRLTVV.

The rearrangement links TRBV5-1 to TRBJ2-1; 15 bases agree with TRBD2. The J segment lost 0 bases and the V segment lost 3 bases, leaving 4 bases of the junction unmatched. There are 18 residues in the CDR3. Per the germline V gene, CDR1 is SGHRS and CDR2 is YFSETQ. CDR3 sequence reads: CASSWTSGRATSYNEQFF. In DNA form, the CDR3 reads TGCGCCAGCAGCTGGACTAGCGGGAGGGCGACCTCCTACAATGAGCAGTTCTTC.

The V and J genes are TRBV7-6 and TRBJ2-7; 12 nucleotides align to TRBD2. CDR3 length equals 14 residues. CDR1 and CDR2 (germline): SGHVS, FNYEAQ. The V and J ends lost 7 bases and 3 bases, in that order; junction bases with no gene match: 4. Here the CDR3 DNA reads TGTGCCAGCACCTCGACTAGCGGGAGCTACGAGCAGTACTTC. This codes for CASTSTSGSYEQYF.

This sequence joins TRBV5-6 and TRBJ2-3; possible D gene TRBD2, 5 bases. The CDR3 contains 15 residues. Germline V gene data show CDR1 as SGHDT and CDR2 as YYEEEE. V was pared by 6 bases and J by 2 bases, with 16 bases between. The CDR3 reads CASNGAESNTDTQYF. CDR3 DNA sequence: TGTGCCAGCAACGGAGCGGAGAGCAACACAGATACGCAGTATTTT.

The chain has TRBV25-1 and TRBJ1-1; no definite D call. Trimming took 7 bases from V and 9 from J, leaving 18 bases between them. The CDR3 has 13 residues. Germline CDR1 MGHDK, CDR2 SYGVNS. In nucleotides, the CDR3 is TGTGCCAGCAACTCCGCAGGCAGTGCTAAAGCTTTCTTT. It is translated as CASNSAGSAKAFF.

The chain uses TRBV15 and TRBJ1-5; D may be TRBD1 (5 bases). Trimming cost V 0 bases and J 3 bases, with 15 bases left between them. CDR3 length equals 17 residues. Germline V lookup: CDR1 LNHNV, CDR2 YYDKDF (reference sequence). This CDR3 is CATSRDRRQGFNQPQHF. The CDR3 nucleotides read TGTGCCACCAGCAGAGATAGGCGCCAGGGTTTCAATCAGCCCCAGCATTTT.

J is TRBJ2-3 and V is TRBV5-4, with 7 bases identical to TRBD2. With 4 bases clipped from V and 3 bases from J, the junction kept 2 bases outside the gene matches. Germline V lookup: CDR1 SGHNT, CDR2 YYREEE (reference sequence). The CDR3 consists of 13 residues. The CDR3 DNA is TGTGCCAGCAGCCTAGCGGTTACAGATACGCAGTATTTT. Its translation is CASSLAVTDTQYF.